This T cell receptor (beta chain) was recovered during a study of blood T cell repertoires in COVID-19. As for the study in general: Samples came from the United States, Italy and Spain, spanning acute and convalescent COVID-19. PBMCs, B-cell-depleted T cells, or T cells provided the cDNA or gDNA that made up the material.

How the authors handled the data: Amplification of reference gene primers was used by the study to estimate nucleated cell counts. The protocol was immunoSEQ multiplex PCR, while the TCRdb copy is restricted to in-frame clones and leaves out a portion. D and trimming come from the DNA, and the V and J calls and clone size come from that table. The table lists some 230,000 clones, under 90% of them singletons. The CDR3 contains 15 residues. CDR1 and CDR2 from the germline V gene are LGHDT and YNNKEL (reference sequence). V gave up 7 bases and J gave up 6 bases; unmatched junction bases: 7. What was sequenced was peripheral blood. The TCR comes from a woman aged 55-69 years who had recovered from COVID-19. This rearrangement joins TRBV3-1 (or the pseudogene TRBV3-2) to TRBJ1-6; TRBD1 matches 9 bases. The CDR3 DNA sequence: TGTGCCAGCAAACAGGGGGCTTTGGGTAATTCACCCCTCCACTTT. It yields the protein CASKQGALGNSPLHF.